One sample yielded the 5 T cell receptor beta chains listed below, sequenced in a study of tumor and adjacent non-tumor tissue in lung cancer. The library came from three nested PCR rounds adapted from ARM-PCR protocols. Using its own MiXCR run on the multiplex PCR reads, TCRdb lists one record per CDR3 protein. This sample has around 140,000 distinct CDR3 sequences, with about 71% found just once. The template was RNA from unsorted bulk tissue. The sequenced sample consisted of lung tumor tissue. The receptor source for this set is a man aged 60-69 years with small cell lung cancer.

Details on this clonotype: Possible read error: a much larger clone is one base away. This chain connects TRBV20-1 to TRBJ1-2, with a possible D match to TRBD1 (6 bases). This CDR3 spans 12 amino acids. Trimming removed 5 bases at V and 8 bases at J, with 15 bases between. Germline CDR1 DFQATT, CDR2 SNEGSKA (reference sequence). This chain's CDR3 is CSASQFQGGYTF. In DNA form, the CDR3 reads TGCAGTGCTTCACAATTTCAGGGGGGCTACACCTTC.

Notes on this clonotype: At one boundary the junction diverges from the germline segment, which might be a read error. CDR3: CASSFLAGGPTEKFF. In DNA form, the CDR3 reads TGTGCCAGCAGCTTCCTAGCGGGAGGGCCTACTGAGAAGTTCTTC. This chain uses TRBV11-2 with TRBJ2-1, with 12 bases that match TRBD2. The CDR3 is 15 residues long. From germline, CDR1 is SGHAT and CDR2 FQNNGV.

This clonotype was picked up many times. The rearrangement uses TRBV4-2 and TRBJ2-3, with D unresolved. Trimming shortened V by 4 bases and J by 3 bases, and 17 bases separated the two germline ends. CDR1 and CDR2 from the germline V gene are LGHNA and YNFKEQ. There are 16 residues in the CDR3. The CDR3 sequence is CASSPHDARLTDTQYF. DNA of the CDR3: TGTGCCAGCAGCCCGCACGACGCGCGTTTGACAGATACGCAGTATTTT.

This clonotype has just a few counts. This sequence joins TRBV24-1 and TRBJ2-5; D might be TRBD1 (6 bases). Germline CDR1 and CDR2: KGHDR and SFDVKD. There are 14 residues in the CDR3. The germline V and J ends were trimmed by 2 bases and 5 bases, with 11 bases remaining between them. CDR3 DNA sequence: TGTGCCACCAGTGATTCTCAGGGGTTGGAGACCCAGTACTTC. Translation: CATSDSQGLETQYF.

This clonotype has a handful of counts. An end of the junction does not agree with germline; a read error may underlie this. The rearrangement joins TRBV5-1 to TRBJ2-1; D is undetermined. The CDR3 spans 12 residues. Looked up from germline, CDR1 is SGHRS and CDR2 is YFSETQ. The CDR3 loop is CTSSPTTNEQFF. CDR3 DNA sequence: TGCACCAGCAGCCCAACCACGAATGAGCAGTTCTTC.